The next 23 T cell receptor beta chains were all read from a single sample in a study of graft-versus-host responses after intestinal transplantation. The repertoire was sequenced with immunoSEQ multiplex PCR; TCRdb's copy has only in-frame clones and lacks some. The sample has roughly 99,000 clones, roughly 87% seen once. No antigen has been assigned to these receptors. The sequencing used unstimulated CD4+ T cells sorted from spleen or lymph node cells, collected before transplant. The source of these receptors is a human donor who was the organ donor for an intestinal transplant.

The rearrangement uses TRBV21-1 and TRBJ2-7; the D call of TRBD1 is as the table states it, not checked on the DNA. TRBV21-1 is reported as a pseudogene. The CDR3 length is 11 residues. The DNA of the CDR3 is TGTGCCAGCACAGAAACCTACGAGCAGTACTTC. It yields the protein CASTETYEQYF.

This rearrangement joins TRBV4-1 to TRBJ2-6; weak D call: TRBD2 (5 bases). The CDR3 covers 18 residues. Trimming removed 2 bases from V and 0 bases from J, with 14 bases in between. Germline CDR1 MGHRA, CDR2 YSYEKL. The CDR3 DNA follows: TGCGCCAGCAGCCAAAAGGCGGGTAACCCCTCTGGGGCCAACGTCCTGACTTTC. Translating gives CASSQKAGNPSGANVLTF.

The chain couples TRBV2 to TRBJ2-7; 14 bases match TRBD2. Trimming cost V 6 bases and J 4 bases; bases outside gene matches: 5. The CDR3 has 15 residues. Germline loops: CDR1 SNHLY, CDR2 FYNNEI. The CDR3 sequence: CASSARLAGGYEQYF. Written as DNA, the CDR3 is TGTGCCAGCAGCGCGAGACTAGCGGGAGGGTACGAGCAGTACTTC.

The chain couples TRBV30 to TRBJ1-3; no reliable D call. V shed 5 bases and J shed 0 bases, with 14 bases lying between them. This CDR3 has 15 amino acids. Germline values: CDR1 GTSNPN, CDR2 SVGIG (reference sequence). The CDR3 sequence is CAWANLGSSGNTIYF. The DNA for the CDR3 is TGTGCCTGGGCTAATCTCGGGTCCTCTGGAAACACCATATATTTT.

Points on this clone: The identical CDR3 is also encoded by other nucleotide sequences in the sample. This chain connects TRBV28 to TRBJ2-7; D not certain. This CDR3 spans 11 amino acids. Germline CDR1 and CDR2: MDHEN and SYDVKM. Trimming left V 4 bases short and J 4 bases short, with 5 bases between. CDR3 protein: CASSSSYEQYF. The CDR3 nucleotides are TGTGCCAGCAGTTCCTCATACGAGCAGTACTTC.

Here the CDR3 DNA reads TGTGCCAGCAGCTTAGGGTGGGGACGGCGGAACACTGAAGCTTTCTTT. The encoded protein is CASSLGWGRRNTEAFF. The chain has TRBV11-2 and TRBJ1-1; perhaps TRBD1 as D (5 bases). The CDR3 loop spans 16 amino acids. Germline V CDR1 and CDR2: SGHAT, FQNNGV. V was pared by 1 base and J by 1 base, with 13 bases between. The complete variable domain, with remaining parts taken from reference TRBV11-2 and TRBJ1-1, reads EAGVAQSPRYKIIEKRQSVAFWCNPISGHATLYWYQQILGQGPKLLIQFQNNGVVDDSQLPKDRFSAERLKGVDSTLKIQPAKLEDSAVYLCASSLGWGRRNTEAFFGQGTRLTVV.

The genes are TRBV4-2 and TRBJ2-3; D may be TRBD2 (6 bases). The length of the CDR3 is 16 residues. Deletions cut 3 bases from V and 6 bases from J, with 19 bases between. Looked up from germline, CDR1 is LGHNA and CDR2 is YNFKEQ. CDR3 sequence: CASSHSLAREGDTQYF. The CDR3 coding sequence is TGTGCCAGCAGCCATTCCCTAGCGCGAGAGGGGGATACGCAGTATTTT.

DNA for the CDR3: TGTGCCAGCAGCTTAGCGGCTAGCGGGGGGGCTTACAATGAGCAGTTCTTC. It translates to CASSLAASGGAYNEQFF. The V and J genes are TRBV7-2 and TRBJ2-1, with 12 bases that match TRBD2. The CDR3 sequence is 17 residues long. Germline V gene data show CDR1 as SGHTA and CDR2 as FQGNSA. Trimming at V came to 0 bases and at J to 4 bases, leaving 4 bases not matched to a gene.

The chain recombines TRBV10-2 with TRBJ2-3, with TRBD2 matching over 13 bases. CDR1 and CDR2 from the germline V gene are WSHSY and SAAADI. This CDR3 contains 19 residues. Trimming at V came to 7 bases and at J to 0 bases, leaving 13 bases not matched to a gene. In DNA form, the CDR3 reads TGCGCCAGCACTGACGGGGGACTAGCGGGAAGAACTAGCACAGATACGCAGTATTTT. This translates into CASTDGGLAGRTSTDTQYF.

This clone was picked up one time. CDR3 loop: CASSLDARASGANVLTF. The CDR3 DNA follows: TGTGCCAGCAGCTTAGACGCGCGGGCCTCTGGGGCCAACGTCCTGACTTTC. This sequence joins TRBV11-2 and TRBJ2-6, with a tentative D call TRBD2 (5 bases). Trimming shortened V by 0 bases and J by 0 bases, and 9 bases separated the two germline ends. CDR1 SGHAT and CDR2 FQNNGV come from the germline V gene. This CDR3 spans 17 amino acids.

A word on this clone: The junction differs from germline at one of its ends, possibly a read error. This sequence joins TRBV5-6 and TRBJ2-2; D call uncertain. CDR3 length: 8 amino acids. Germline values: CDR1 SGHDT, CDR2 YYEEEE. The DNA for the CDR3 is TGCTACACCGGGGAGCTGTTTTTT. It translates to CYTGELFF.

The V gene is TRBV7-2, the J gene TRBJ2-7; 7 bases map to TRBD2. This CDR3 region has 14 residues. Germline V gene data show CDR1 as SGHTA and CDR2 as FQGNSA. The junction had 10 bases not matched to a gene; V was cut back by 4 bases and J by 7 bases. The CDR3 nucleotides read TGTGCCAGCAGCTACTCTCCCCCGGGACTAGAGCAGTACTTC. Its protein is CASSYSPPGLEQYF.

The genes are TRBV5-5 and TRBJ2-3; D is unresolved. The CDR3 contains 12 residues. Trimming pared 4 bases from V and 4 bases from J, leaving 7 bases between. The germline CDR1 and CDR2 sequences are SGHKS and YYEKEE (reference sequence). The CDR3 here is CASSLHPDTQYF. DNA of the CDR3: TGTGCCAGCAGCCTCCATCCAGATACGCAGTATTTT.

V usage is TRBV5-1 and J usage is TRBJ2-3, with D perhaps given as TRBD1 or TRBD2 (5 bases each). Germline CDR1 is SGHRS and CDR2 is YFSETQ. The CDR3 extends over 16 amino acids. Trimming shortened V by 0 bases and J by 4 bases, and 15 bases separated the two germline ends. For the CDR3, the DNA is TGCGCCAGCAGCTTGGATTCAGGGACCCCCGCAGATACGCAGTATTTT. This sequence encodes CASSLDSGTPADTQYF.

This sequence joins TRBV5-6 and TRBJ1-4; unclear D gene. There are 14 residues in the CDR3. V lost 0 bases to trimming and J lost 0 bases, with 3 bases between them. From germline, CDR1 is SGHDT and CDR2 YYEEEE. CDR3 amino acids: CASSLGSTNEKLFF. The DNA of the CDR3 is TGTGCCAGCAGCTTGGGGTCAACTAATGAAAAACTGTTTTTT.

The chain links TRBV6-1 to TRBJ2-7; D call uncertain. Trimming removed 0 bases at V and 6 bases at J, with 6 bases between. In germline, CDR1 is MNHNS, CDR2 SASEGT. This CDR3 contains 12 residues. CDR3 in DNA: TGTGCCAGCAGTGAAGCGGCAGGCGAGCAGTACTTC. Its translation is CASSEAAGEQYF.

The chain has TRBV7-2 and TRBJ2-3; a possible D gene is TRBD1 (6 bases). The CDR3 is made up of 16 amino acids. Per the germline V gene, CDR1 is SGHTA and CDR2 is FQGNSA. V was pared by 2 bases and J by 0 bases, with 12 bases between. The CDR3 spells CASSLSPGTSTDTQYF. CDR3 in DNA: TGTGCCAGCAGCTTATCCCCCGGGACAAGCACAGATACGCAGTATTTT.

This clone was recorded once. V gene TRBV5-1 combines with J gene TRBJ1-1; D perhaps matches TRBD1 (5 bases). Deletions cut 1 base from V and 1 base from J, with 11 bases between. Germline V lookup: CDR1 SGHRS, CDR2 YFSETQ. This CDR3 is 15 amino acids long. CDR3 sequence: CASSLLPGTNTEAFF. CDR3 bases: TGCGCCAGCAGCTTGCTTCCAGGGACGAACACTGAAGCTTTCTTT.

V usage is TRBV6-1 and J usage is TRBJ2-1, with 8 nucleotides matching TRBD2. The CDR3 covers 16 residues. V lost 3 bases to trimming and J lost 7 bases; unmatched junction nucleotides: 11. The V gene's germline CDR1 is MNHNS and CDR2 SASEGT. CDR3 in amino acids: CASSDRTSRIGNEQFF. The CDR3 DNA sequence: TGTGCCAGCAGTGATCGGACTAGCCGCATCGGGAATGAGCAGTTCTTC.

This clone has only a few counts. CDR3 residues: CASSQTPRAGVNEQYF. The CDR3 nucleotides are TGTGCCAGCAGCCAAACCCCTAGGGCGGGAGTAAACGAGCAGTACTTC. This sequence joins TRBV14 and TRBJ2-7, with 7 bases fitting TRBD2. The V segment lost 2 bases and the J segment 5 bases; nucleotides outside the gene matches: 12. CDR1 is SGHDN and CDR2 is FVKESK in the germline V gene. The CDR3 spans 16 residues.

The chain couples TRBV9 to TRBJ1-5; D is unclear. CDR1 and CDR2 (germline): SGDLS, YYNGEE. The length of the CDR3 is 15 residues. The V and J ends lost 0 bases and 5 bases respectively, with 12 bases between them. In DNA, the CDR3 is TGTGCCAGCAGCGTAGACGGGGTGGGGTATCAGCCCCAGCATTTT. It translates to CASSVDGVGYQPQHF.

This chain uses TRBV18 with TRBJ1-4; TRBD1 might be the D (5 bases). The CDR3 contains 15 residues. Germline-derived CDR1 and CDR2 are KGHSH and LQKENI. Trimming left V 3 bases short and J 8 bases short, with 16 bases between. The chain's CDR3 is CASSPRGRGGEKLFF. The CDR3 bases are TGTGCCAGCTCACCCCGGGGGAGGGGCGGCGAAAAACTGTTTTTT.

This CDR3 is CASSPPGQAHTGELFF. The CDR3 DNA reads TGTGCCAGCTCACCACCCGGGCAGGCCCACACCGGGGAGCTGTTTTTT. V gene TRBV18 combines with J gene TRBJ2-2; no reliable D call. The CDR3 has 16 residues. Trimming pared 0 bases from V and 3 bases from J, leaving 11 bases between. Germline V gives CDR1 KGHSH, CDR2 LQKENI.